This TCR beta chain was documented in a study of blood T cell repertoires in COVID-19. Study as a whole: The samples span acute and convalescent COVID-19 from the United States, Italy and Spain. From T cells, B-cell-depleted T cells, or PBMCs came the material, which was cDNA or gDNA.

There are 17 residues in the CDR3. Germline CDR1 reads SGHAT; CDR2 reads FQNNGV. V trimming: 4 bases; J trimming: 2 bases; junction bases outside the gene matches: 8. The protocol was immunoSEQ multiplex PCR, while the TCRdb copy is restricted to in-frame clones and leaves out a portion. The table shows about 280,000 clones, with about 89% occurring only once. The gene calls are TRBV11-2 and TRBJ1-5, with TRBD1 matching 10 bases. This sequence originates from a man aged 50-59 years with acute or convalescent COVID-19. Sequencing input: peripheral blood. CDR3 region: CASSSGTGDGGNQPQHF. The CDR3 coding sequence is TGTGCCAGCAGCTCAGGGACAGGGGATGGGGGCAATCAGCCCCAGCATTTT.